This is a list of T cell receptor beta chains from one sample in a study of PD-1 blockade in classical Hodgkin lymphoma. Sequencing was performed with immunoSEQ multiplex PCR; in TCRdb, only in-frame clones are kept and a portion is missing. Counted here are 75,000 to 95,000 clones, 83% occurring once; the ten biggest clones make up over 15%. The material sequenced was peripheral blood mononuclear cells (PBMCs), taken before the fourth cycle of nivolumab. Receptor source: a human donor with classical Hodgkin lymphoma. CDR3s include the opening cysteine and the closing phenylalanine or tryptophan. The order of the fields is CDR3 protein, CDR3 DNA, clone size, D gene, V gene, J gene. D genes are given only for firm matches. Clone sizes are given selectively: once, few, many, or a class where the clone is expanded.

CDR3: CASSSIWGGKADTQYF
DNA: TGTGCCAGCAGCTCAATCTGGGGCGGGAAGGCAGATACGCAGTATTTT
size: few
D: .
V: TRBV5-6
J: TRBJ2-3

CDR3: CASRLQGAIGELFF
DNA: TGTGCCAGCAGGTTACAGGGGGCGATCGGGGAGCTGTTTTTT
size: .
D: TRBD1
V: TRBV2
J: TRBJ2-2

CDR3: CAIWAGDGEAFF
DNA: TGTGCCATCTGGGCAGGGGACGGTGAAGCTTTCTTT
size: .
D: .
V: TRBV10-3
J: TRBJ1-1

CDR3: CASSRGPDTEAFF
DNA: TGTGCCAGCAGCCGGGGCCCCGACACTGAAGCTTTCTTT
size: many
D: .
V: TRBV14
J: TRBJ1-1

CDR3: CAWSSRLAGPTDTQYF
DNA: TGTGCCTGGAGTTCGAGACTAGCGGGTCCGACAGATACGCAGTATTTT
size: .
D: TRBD2
V: TRBV30
J: TRBJ2-3

CDR3: CASSPPFQLATHNEQFF
DNA: TGTGCCAGCAGCCCCCCTTTCCAGCTAGCGACTCACAATGAGCAGTTCTTC
size: .
D: .
V: TRBV11-1
J: TRBJ2-1

CDR3: CASSLGQGTGELFF
DNA: TGCGCCAGCAGCTTGGGACAGGGAACCGGGGAGCTGTTTTTT
size: .
D: TRBD1
V: TRBV5-1
J: TRBJ2-2

CDR3: CASGSGDSHEQYF
DNA: TGTGCCAGCGGGTCGGGGGACAGCCACGAGCAGTACTTC
size: once
D: .
V: TRBV6-1
J: TRBJ2-7

CDR3: CASSYRAGELFF
DNA: TGCGCCAGCAGCTACCGGGCCGGGGAGCTGTTTTTT
size: .
D: .
V: TRBV5-1
J: TRBJ2-2

CDR3: CASSTRTGSGELFF
DNA: TGTGCCAGCAGCACCCGGACAGGGTCCGGGGAGCTGTTTTTT
size: .
D: TRBD1
V: TRBV5-6
J: TRBJ2-2

CDR3: CASSGPQGWAEQYF
DNA: TGTGCCAGCAGCGGCCCCCAGGGGTGGGCCGAGCAGTACTTC
size: .
D: .
V: TRBV9
J: TRBJ2-7

CDR3: CASSQEAGSPRGAFF
DNA: TGCGCCAGCAGCCAAGAAGCAGGAAGTCCTCGTGGGGCTTTCTTT
size: few
D: .
V: TRBV4-3
J: TRBJ1-1

CDR3: CASSSGLRGGNEQFF
DNA: TGTGCCAGCAGCTCGGGTTTGCGGGGGGGGAATGAGCAGTTCTTC
size: .
D: TRBD2
V: TRBV11-2
J: TRBJ2-1

CDR3: CASKLAGGPDTQYF
DNA: TGCGCCAGCAAGCTAGCGGGAGGGCCAGATACGCAGTATTTT
size: .
D: TRBD2
V: TRBV5-1
J: TRBJ2-3

CDR3: CASSVGGPNQPQHF
DNA: TGCGCCAGCAGTGTTGGGGGGCCAAATCAGCCCCAGCATTTT
size: few
D: .
V: TRBV10-2
J: TRBJ1-5

CDR3: CASSQIIDTGELFF
DNA: TGCGCCAGCAGCCAAATAATAGACACCGGGGAGCTGTTTTTT
size: .
D: .
V: TRBV4-3
J: TRBJ2-2

CDR3: CSVTLGGPTDTQYF
DNA: TGCAGCGTTACCCTCGGGGGCCCCACAGATACGCAGTATTTT
size: .
D: .
V: TRBV29-1
J: TRBJ2-3

CDR3: CASSLLYEQFF
DNA: TGCGCCAGCAGTCTCCTCTATGAGCAGTTCTTC
size: .
D: .
V: TRBV23-1
J: TRBJ2-1

CDR3: CASSQSGGEQYF
DNA: TGTGCCAGCAGCCAGAGCGGGGGAGAGCAGTACTTC
size: .
D: TRBD2
V: TRBV11-2
J: TRBJ2-7

CDR3: CAISDYDEQYF
DNA: TGTGCCATCAGTGATTACGACGAGCAGTACTTC
size: .
D: .
V: TRBV10-3
J: TRBJ2-7

CDR3: CAISEGAAYNEQFF
DNA: TGTGCCATCAGTGAAGGAGCGGCTTACAATGAGCAGTTCTTC
size: .
D: .
V: TRBV10-3
J: TRBJ2-1

CDR3: CASSQVVGGGSISNQPQHF
DNA: TGCGCCAGCAGCCAAGTAGTAGGTGGGGGCTCGATAAGCAATCAGCCCCAGCATTTT
size: .
D: .
V: TRBV4-3
J: TRBJ1-5

CDR3: CASSVVVAGLRTDTQYF
DNA: TGTGCCAGCAGCGTAGTAGTGGCGGGCCTCCGCACAGATACGCAGTATTTT
size: .
D: .
V: TRBV9
J: TRBJ2-3

CDR3: CASSKPDRAHSNQPQHF
DNA: TGTGCCAGCAGCAAGCCGGACAGGGCGCATAGCAATCAGCCCCAGCATTTT
size: .
D: TRBD1
V: TRBV11-2
J: TRBJ1-5

CDR3: CASSLGVAGPPYEQYF
DNA: TGTGCCAGCAGCTTAGGGGTAGCGGGGCCCCCCTACGAGCAGTACTTC
size: .
D: TRBD2
V: TRBV7-2
J: TRBJ2-7

CDR3: CSAGTDYGYTF
DNA: TGCAGCGCCGGGACAGACTATGGCTACACCTTC
size: .
D: TRBD1
V: TRBV29-1
J: TRBJ1-2

CDR3: CASSLLAGGPSEQYF
DNA: TGTGCCAGCAGTTTACTAGCGGGAGGGCCCAGCGAGCAGTACTTC
size: .
D: TRBD2
V: TRBV28
J: TRBJ2-7

CDR3: CASSLVGRVNTEAFF
DNA: TGTGCCAGCAGCTTGGTGGGGAGGGTGAACACTGAAGCTTTCTTT
size: .
D: .
V: TRBV5-4
J: TRBJ1-1

CDR3: CASSGLQNTGELFF
DNA: TGTGCCAGCAGTGGACTACAGAACACCGGGGAGCTGTTTTTT
size: .
D: .
V: TRBV25-1
J: TRBJ2-2

CDR3: CASSFKRAGETQYF
DNA: TGTGCCAGCAGCTTTAAGAGGGCCGGGGAGACCCAGTACTTC
size: .
D: .
V: TRBV5-4
J: TRBJ2-5

CDR3: CASSRWEPLTGELFF
DNA: TGTGCCAGCAGCCGCTGGGAGCCCCTCACCGGGGAGCTGTTTTTT
size: .
D: .
V: TRBV6-6
J: TRBJ2-2

CDR3: CASNPSGSRGEQFF
DNA: TGTGCCAGCAATCCTAGCGGGAGTCGAGGGGAGCAGTTCTTC
size: once
D: TRBD2
V: TRBV6-1
J: TRBJ2-1

CDR3: CAWTSGGGPYNEQFF
DNA: TGTGCCTGGACTAGCGGGGGGGGTCCCTACAATGAGCAGTTCTTC
size: .
D: TRBD2
V: TRBV30
J: TRBJ2-1

CDR3: CASSTLFEQYF
DNA: TGTGCCAGCAGCACCCTCTTCGAGCAGTACTTC
size: .
D: .
V: TRBV11-2
J: TRBJ2-7

CDR3: CASSAQGAHREDEQFF
DNA: TGTGCCAGCAGCGCCCAGGGGGCCCATCGGGAGGATGAGCAGTTCTTC
size: .
D: .
V: TRBV21-1
J: TRBJ2-1

CDR3: CASSPLDSMNTEAFF
DNA: TGTGCCAGTAGTCCCTTAGACTCGATGAACACTGAAGCTTTCTTT
size: .
D: .
V: TRBV19
J: TRBJ1-1

CDR3: CASSQGSWGARETQYF
DNA: TGCGCCAGCAGCCAAGGAAGTTGGGGCGCTCGGGAGACCCAGTACTTC
size: .
D: .
V: TRBV4-3
J: TRBJ2-5

CDR3: CASFGGGRYNEQFF
DNA: TGTGCCAGCTTCGGAGGAGGAAGGTACAATGAGCAGTTCTTC
size: .
D: .
V: TRBV7-2
J: TRBJ2-1

CDR3: CAISALSGRAGELFF
DNA: TGTGCCATCAGTGCCCTTAGCGGGAGGGCCGGGGAGCTGTTTTTT
size: once
D: TRBD2
V: TRBV10-3
J: TRBJ2-2

CDR3: CASSLDVGGYDTEAFF
DNA: TGTGCCAGCAGCTTAGATGTCGGGGGCTACGACACTGAAGCTTTCTTT
size: .
D: .
V: TRBV7-9
J: TRBJ1-1

CDR3: CASSEGLAGIYEQYF
DNA: TGTGCCAGCAGCGAAGGACTAGCGGGGATATACGAGCAGTACTTC
size: .
D: TRBD2
V: TRBV7-6
J: TRBJ2-7

CDR3: CASSSFRASGFFEQYF
DNA: TGTGCCAGCAGCTCCTTTCGTGCTAGCGGGTTCTTCGAGCAGTACTTC
size: .
D: TRBD2
V: TRBV7-9
J: TRBJ2-7

CDR3: CASSPNDYEQYF
DNA: TGTGCCAGCAGCCCAAACGACTACGAGCAGTACTTC
size: few
D: .
V: TRBV5-4
J: TRBJ2-7

CDR3: CASSDNERAGELFF
DNA: TGTGCCAGCAGCGATAACGAGCGGGCCGGGGAGCTGTTTTTT
size: .
D: .
V: TRBV7-6
J: TRBJ2-2

CDR3: CSVEARGQANYGYTF
DNA: TGCAGCGTTGAAGCGAGGGGACAGGCTAACTATGGCTACACCTTC
size: .
D: TRBD1
V: TRBV29-1
J: TRBJ1-2

CDR3: CASRPGTGGGYTF
DNA: TGTGCCAGCAGACCCGGGACAGGGGGCGGCTACACCTTC
size: .
D: TRBD1
V: TRBV28
J: TRBJ1-2

CDR3: CASSFTGFNEQFF
DNA: TGTGCCAGCAGCTTTACGGGCTTCAATGAGCAGTTCTTC
size: once
D: .
V: TRBV5-8
J: TRBJ2-1

CDR3: CASSLADRGKLFF
DNA: TGTGCCAGCAGCTTAGCGGACAGGGGAAAACTGTTTTTT
size: .
D: TRBD1
V: TRBV7-2
J: TRBJ1-4

CDR3: CAISEGQGGGYTF
DNA: TGTGCCATCAGTGAGGGACAGGGCGGCGGCTACACCTTC
size: .
D: TRBD1
V: TRBV10-3
J: TRBJ1-2

CDR3: CASSPREGSYNEQFF
DNA: TGTGCCAGCAGTCCGCGGGAGGGCTCCTACAATGAGCAGTTCTTC
size: .
D: TRBD2
V: TRBV6-1
J: TRBJ2-1

CDR3: CASSLWSGAETQYF
DNA: TGCGCCAGCAGCTTGTGGTCGGGAGCAGAGACCCAGTACTTC
size: .
D: .
V: TRBV5-1
J: TRBJ2-5

CDR3: CASSIAGGYTDTQYF
DNA: TGTGCCAGCAGTATAGCAGGGGGCTACACAGATACGCAGTATTTT
size: .
D: TRBD1
V: TRBV6-5
J: TRBJ2-3

CDR3: CASSWTTDSTGYTF
DNA: TGTGCCAGCAGCTGGACTACCGACAGCACGGGCTACACCTTC
size: .
D: .
V: TRBV11-2
J: TRBJ1-2

CDR3: CASSGTGPNTQYF
DNA: TGTGCCAGCAGCGGAACCGGGCCTAATACGCAGTATTTT
size: .
D: .
V: TRBV9
J: TRBJ2-3

CDR3: CASSSTGGNYGYTF
DNA: TGTGCCAGCAGTTCCACAGGGGGTAACTATGGCTACACCTTC
size: many
D: TRBD1
V: TRBV27
J: TRBJ1-2

CDR3: CASSPGLVYNEQFF
DNA: TGTGCCAGCTCACCGGGACTAGTCTACAATGAGCAGTTCTTC
size: once
D: TRBD2
V: TRBV13
J: TRBJ2-1

CDR3: CASSTGTSGKADTQYF
DNA: TGTGCCAGCAGTACCGGGACTAGCGGGAAGGCAGATACGCAGTATTTT
size: .
D: TRBD2
V: TRBV11-3
J: TRBJ2-3

CDR3: CASSRLGRDSEQFF
DNA: TGTGCCAGCAGTCGCCTTGGGCGGGACTCTGAGCAGTTCTTC
size: .
D: .
V: TRBV7-2
J: TRBJ2-1

CDR3: CASSPPGLEQFF
DNA: TGTGCCAGCAGTCCCCCCGGGTTGGAGCAGTTCTTC
size: .
D: .
V: TRBV2
J: TRBJ2-1